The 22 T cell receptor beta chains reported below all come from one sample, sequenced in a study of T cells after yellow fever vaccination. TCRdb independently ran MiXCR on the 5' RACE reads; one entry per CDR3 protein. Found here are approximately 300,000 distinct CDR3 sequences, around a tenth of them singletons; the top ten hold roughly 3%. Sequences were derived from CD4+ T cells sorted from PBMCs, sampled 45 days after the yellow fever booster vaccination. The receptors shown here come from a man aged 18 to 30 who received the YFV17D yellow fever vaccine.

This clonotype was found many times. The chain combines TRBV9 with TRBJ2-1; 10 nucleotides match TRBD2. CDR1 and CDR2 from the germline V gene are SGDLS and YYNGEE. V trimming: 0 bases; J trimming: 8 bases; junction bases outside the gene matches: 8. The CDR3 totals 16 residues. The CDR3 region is CASSVAGSGGSDEQFF. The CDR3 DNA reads TGTGCCAGCAGCGTAGCTGGTAGCGGGGGGAGCGATGAGCAGTTCTTC.

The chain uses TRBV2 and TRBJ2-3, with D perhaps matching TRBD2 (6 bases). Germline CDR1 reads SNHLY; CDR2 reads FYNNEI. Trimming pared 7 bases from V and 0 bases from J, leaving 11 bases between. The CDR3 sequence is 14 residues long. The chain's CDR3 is CASMGGVSTDTQYF. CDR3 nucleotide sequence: TGTGCCAGCATGGGCGGGGTCAGCACAGATACGCAGTATTTT.

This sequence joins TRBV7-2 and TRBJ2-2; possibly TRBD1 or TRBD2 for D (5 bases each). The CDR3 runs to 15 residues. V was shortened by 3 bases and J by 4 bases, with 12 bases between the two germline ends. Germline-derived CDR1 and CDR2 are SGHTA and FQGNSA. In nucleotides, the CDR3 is TGTGCCAGCAGCTTTGACCGGGACGGCACCGGGGAGCTGTTTTTT. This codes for CASSFDRDGTGELFF.

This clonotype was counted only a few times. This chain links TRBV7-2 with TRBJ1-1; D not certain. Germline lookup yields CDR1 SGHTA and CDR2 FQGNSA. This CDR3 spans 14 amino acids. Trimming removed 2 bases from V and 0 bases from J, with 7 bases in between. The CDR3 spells CASSLLGLNTEAFF. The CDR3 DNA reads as TGTGCCAGCAGCTTACTGGGATTGAACACTGAAGCTTTCTTT.

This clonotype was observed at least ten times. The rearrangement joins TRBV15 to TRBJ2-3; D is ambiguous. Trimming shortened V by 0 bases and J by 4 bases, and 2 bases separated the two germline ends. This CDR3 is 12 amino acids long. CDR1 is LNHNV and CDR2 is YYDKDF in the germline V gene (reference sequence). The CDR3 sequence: CATSREADTQYF. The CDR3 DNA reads TGTGCCACCAGCAGAGAAGCAGATACGCAGTATTTT.

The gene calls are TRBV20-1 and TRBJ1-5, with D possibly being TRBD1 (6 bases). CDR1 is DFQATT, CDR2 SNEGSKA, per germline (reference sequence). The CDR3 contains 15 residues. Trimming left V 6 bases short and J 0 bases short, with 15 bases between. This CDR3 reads CSATRGHVSNQPQHF. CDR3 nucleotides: TGCAGTGCCACTCGGGGACATGTTAGCAATCAGCCCCAGCATTTT.

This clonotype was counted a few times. This CDR3 is CASMHWTGAVYGYTF. Written as DNA, the CDR3 is TGTGCCAGCATGCACTGGACAGGGGCCGTCTATGGCTACACCTTC. The genes are TRBV5-4 and TRBJ1-2, with TRBD1 identical over 9 bases. CDR1 is SGHNT, CDR2 YYREEE, per germline (reference sequence). This CDR3 has 15 amino acids. V lost 6 bases, J lost 4 bases, and 10 bases stayed unmatched.

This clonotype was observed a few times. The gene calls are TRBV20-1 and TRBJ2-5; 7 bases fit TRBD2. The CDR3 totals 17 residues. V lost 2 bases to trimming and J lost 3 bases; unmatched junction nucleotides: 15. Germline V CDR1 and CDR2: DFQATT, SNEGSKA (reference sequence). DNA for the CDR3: TGCAGTGCTAGACGGGGGGTTGGTGTAAGGGGAAAAGAGACCCAGTACTTC. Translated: CSARRGVGVRGKETQYF.

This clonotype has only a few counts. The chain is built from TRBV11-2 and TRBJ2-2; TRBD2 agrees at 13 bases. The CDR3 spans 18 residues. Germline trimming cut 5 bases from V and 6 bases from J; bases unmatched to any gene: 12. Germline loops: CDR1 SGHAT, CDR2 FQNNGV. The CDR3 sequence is CASSQLAAGLAGSGELFF. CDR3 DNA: TGTGCCAGCAGCCAACTGGCTGCGGGACTAGCGGGGTCCGGGGAGCTGTTTTTT.

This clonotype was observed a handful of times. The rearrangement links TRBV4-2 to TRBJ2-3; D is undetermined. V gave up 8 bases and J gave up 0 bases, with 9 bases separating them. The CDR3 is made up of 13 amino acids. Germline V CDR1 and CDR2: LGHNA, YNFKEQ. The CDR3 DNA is TGTGCCAGCGGTTCAGGTAGCACAGATACGCAGTATTTT. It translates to CASGSGSTDTQYF.

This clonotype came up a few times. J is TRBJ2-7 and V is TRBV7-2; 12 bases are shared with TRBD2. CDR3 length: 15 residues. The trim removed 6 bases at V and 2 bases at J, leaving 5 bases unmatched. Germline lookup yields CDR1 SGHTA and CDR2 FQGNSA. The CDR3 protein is CASSQTSGGTYEQYV. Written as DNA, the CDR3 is TGTGCCAGCAGTCAGACTAGCGGGGGAACCTACGAGCAGTACGTC.

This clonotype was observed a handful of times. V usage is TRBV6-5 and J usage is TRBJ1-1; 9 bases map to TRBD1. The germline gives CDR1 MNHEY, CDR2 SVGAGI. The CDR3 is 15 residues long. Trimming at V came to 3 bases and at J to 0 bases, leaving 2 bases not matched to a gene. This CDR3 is CASSYGDRVNTEAFF. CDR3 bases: TGTGCCAGCAGTTATGGGGACAGGGTGAACACTGAAGCTTTCTTT.

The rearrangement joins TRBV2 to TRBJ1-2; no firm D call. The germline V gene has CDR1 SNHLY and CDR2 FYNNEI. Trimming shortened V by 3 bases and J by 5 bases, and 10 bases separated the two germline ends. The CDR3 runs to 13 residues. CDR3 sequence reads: CASSDSMGYGYTF. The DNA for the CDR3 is TGTGCCAGCAGTGATAGCATGGGGTATGGCTACACCTTC. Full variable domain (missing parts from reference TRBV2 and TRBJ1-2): EPEVTQTPSHQVTQMGQEVILRCVPISNHLYFYWYRQILGQKVEFLVSFYNNEISEKSEIFDDQFSVERPDGSNFTLKIRSTKLEDSAMYFCASSDSMGYGYTFGSGTRLTVV.

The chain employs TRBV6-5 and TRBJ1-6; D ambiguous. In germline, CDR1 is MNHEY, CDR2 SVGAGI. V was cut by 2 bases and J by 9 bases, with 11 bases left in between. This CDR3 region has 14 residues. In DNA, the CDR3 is TGTGCCAGCAGTTACGGGTCCCCATCTTCACCCCTCCACTTT. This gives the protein CASSYGSPSSPLHF.

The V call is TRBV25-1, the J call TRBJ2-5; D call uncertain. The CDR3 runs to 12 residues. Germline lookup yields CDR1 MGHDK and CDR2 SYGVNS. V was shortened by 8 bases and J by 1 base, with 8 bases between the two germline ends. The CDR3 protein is CASQTLQETQYF. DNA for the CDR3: TGTGCCAGCCAAACCCTCCAAGAGACCCAGTACTTC.

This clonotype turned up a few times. The CDR3 is CASSEKDRAPYGYTF. Written as DNA, the CDR3 is TGTGCCAGCAGCGAAAAAGACAGGGCCCCCTATGGCTACACCTTC. V is TRBV9 and J is TRBJ1-2; 7 bases map to TRBD1. Losses at the gene ends were 3 bases for V and 4 bases for J; bases not matched to a gene: 9. CDR3 length equals 15 residues. In germline, CDR1 is SGDLS, CDR2 YYNGEE.

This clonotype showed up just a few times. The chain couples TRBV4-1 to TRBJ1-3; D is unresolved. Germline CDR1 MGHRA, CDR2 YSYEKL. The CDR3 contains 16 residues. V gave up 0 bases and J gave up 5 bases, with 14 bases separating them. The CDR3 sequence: CASSQEKGNVRNTIYF. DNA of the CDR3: TGCGCCAGCAGCCAAGAGAAAGGGAATGTTCGAAACACCATATATTTT.

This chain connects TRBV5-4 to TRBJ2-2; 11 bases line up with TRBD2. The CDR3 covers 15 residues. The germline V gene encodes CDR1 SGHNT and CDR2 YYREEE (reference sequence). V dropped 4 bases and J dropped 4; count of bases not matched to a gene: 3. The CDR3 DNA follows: TGTGCCAGCAGCCATAGCGGGGGGGTCACCGGGGAGCTGTTTTTT. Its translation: CASSHSGGVTGELFF.

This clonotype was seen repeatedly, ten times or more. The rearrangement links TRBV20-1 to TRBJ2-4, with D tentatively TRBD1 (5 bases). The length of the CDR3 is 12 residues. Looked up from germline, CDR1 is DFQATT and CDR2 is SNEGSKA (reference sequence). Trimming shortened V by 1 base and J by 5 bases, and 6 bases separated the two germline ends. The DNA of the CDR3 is TGCAGTGCTAGAGTAGGGGAAAACATTCAGTACTTC. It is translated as CSARVGENIQYF.

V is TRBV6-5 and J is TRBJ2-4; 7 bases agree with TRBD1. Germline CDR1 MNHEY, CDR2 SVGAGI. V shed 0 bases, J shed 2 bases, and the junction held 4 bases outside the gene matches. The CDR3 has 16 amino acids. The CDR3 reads CASSYSPGGTKNIQYF. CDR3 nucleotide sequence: TGTGCCAGCAGTTACTCCCCAGGGGGTACCAAAAACATTCAGTACTTC.

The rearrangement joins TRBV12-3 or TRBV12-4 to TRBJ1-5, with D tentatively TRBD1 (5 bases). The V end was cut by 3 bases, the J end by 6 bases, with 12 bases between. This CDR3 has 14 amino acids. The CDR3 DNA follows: TGTGCCAGCAGTTTGGATGAGGGGAGTCAGCCCCAGCATTTT. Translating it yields CASSLDEGSQPQHF.

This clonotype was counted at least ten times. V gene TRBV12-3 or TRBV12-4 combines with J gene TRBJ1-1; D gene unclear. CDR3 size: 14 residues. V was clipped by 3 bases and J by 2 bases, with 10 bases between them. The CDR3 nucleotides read TGTGCCAGCAGTTTCACCCACGCCAACACTGAAGCTTTCTTT. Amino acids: CASSFTHANTEAFF.